Listed here are 21 T cell receptor beta chains from one sample, sequenced in a study of response to subunit inactivated influenza vaccine. TCRdb ran MiXCR on the RT-PCR reads and lists one entry per CDR3 protein. The data contain some 520,000 distinct CDR3 sequences, approximately 15% of them singletons. The sequencing here drew on CD4+ T cells sorted from PBMCs, taken around 25 months after vaccination. The source is a man between 50 and 75 years old who received an inactivated influenza vaccine.

J is TRBJ2-1 and V is TRBV11-3; maybe TRBD1 (6 bases). This CDR3 comprises 13 residues. Trimming cost V 5 bases and J 12 bases, with 17 bases left between them. Germline V lookup: CDR1 SGHNT, CDR2 YENEEA. As DNA, the CDR3 is TGTGCCAGCAGCAAGCAGGACAGCGGCATGCAGTTCTTC. As protein: CASSKQDSGMQFF.

The chain employs TRBV20-1 and TRBJ1-1; unclear D gene. Germline V CDR1 and CDR2: DFQATT, SNEGSKA (reference sequence). With 5 bases removed from V and 2 bases from J, the gap between germline ends came to 18 bases. This CDR3 comprises 15 residues. The CDR3 region is CSAPRGKGRNTEAFF. The CDR3 DNA reads as TGCAGTGCTCCGAGAGGTAAAGGCCGAAACACTGAAGCTTTCTTT.

The chain carries TRBV4-2 and TRBJ2-1, with a tentative D call TRBD2 (6 bases). V lost 1 base, J lost 5 bases, and 15 bases lay in between. This CDR3 has 16 amino acids. Germline lookup yields CDR1 LGHNA and CDR2 YNFKEQ. Here the CDR3 reads CASSQADGTLNNEQFF. The CDR3 DNA reads TGTGCCAGCAGCCAAGCTGATGGGACTTTAAACAATGAGCAGTTCTTC.

As to this clonotype: One end of the junction fails to match germline, which may point to a read error. The chain has TRBV5-1 and TRBJ2-5; D call uncertain. CDR1 and CDR2 (germline): SGHRS, YFSETQ. The CDR3 totals 12 residues. The CDR3 DNA sequence: TGCGCCAGAAGCTTGACGATCGGGACCCAGTACTTC. It specifies CARSLTIGTQYF.

This chain connects TRBV5-1 to TRBJ2-1; no clear D. The CDR3 totals 15 residues. Trimming cost V 5 bases and J 8 bases, with 20 bases left between them. Germline V gives CDR1 SGHRS, CDR2 YFSETQ. The CDR3 nucleotides read TGCGCCAGCAGTCTGCAGTCGATACCAAGCTATGAGCAGTTCTTC. It encodes CASSLQSIPSYEQFF.

This clonotype was counted a few times. The chain is built from TRBV9 and TRBJ2-1; 7 bases agree with TRBD1. Germline V CDR1 and CDR2: SGDLS, YYNGEE. The J segment lost 9 bases and the V segment lost 7 bases, leaving 13 bases of the junction unmatched. The CDR3 spans 14 residues. CDR3: CASGQGVVNGEQFF. For the CDR3, the DNA is TGTGCCAGCGGCCAGGGGGTGGTGAATGGTGAGCAGTTCTTC.

The sample holds many counts of this clonotype. The chain joins TRBV20-1 to TRBJ1-5; TRBD1 matches 9 bases. CDR1 is DFQATT and CDR2 is SNEGSKA in the germline V gene (reference sequence). CDR3 length: 15 residues. The ends lost 6 bases at V and 6 bases at J; junction bases unmatched: 12. CDR3 sequence reads: CSAKTGGAIGQPQHF. The CDR3 DNA reads TGCAGTGCCAAAACAGGGGGCGCAATTGGTCAGCCCCAGCATTTT.

The chain links TRBV27 to TRBJ2-3; 9 bases line up with TRBD2. The length of the CDR3 is 17 residues. Germline V gene lookup returns CDR1 MNHEY and CDR2 SMNVEV (reference sequence). V shed 0 bases and J 8 bases; nucleotides not matched to a gene: 12. The chain's CDR3 is CASSLSERLAGMGTQYF. As DNA, the CDR3 is TGTGCCAGCAGTTTATCGGAGCGGCTAGCGGGAATGGGTACGCAGTATTTT.

Only a few counts were recorded for this clonotype. J is TRBJ1-5 and V is TRBV12-3 or TRBV12-4; D is undetermined. The V end lost 6 bases, the J end lost 9 bases, and 21 bases lay between the germline ends. The CDR3 has 15 residues. Written as DNA, the CDR3 is TGTGCCAGCAGCTCACCCAAGGCCCCCTACGGGCCCCAGCATTTT. Amino acids: CASSSPKAPYGPQHF.

This chain joins TRBV6-1 and TRBJ2-7; D perhaps matches TRBD1 (6 bases). The length of the CDR3 is 14 residues. V lost 2 bases, J lost 3 bases, and 11 bases lay in between. Germline V gene data show CDR1 as MNHNS and CDR2 as SASEGT. DNA for the CDR3: TGTGCCAGCAGTGAACCGACAGGCTACTACGAGCAGTACTTC. It codes for CASSEPTGYYEQYF.

The chain has TRBV12-3 or TRBV12-4 and TRBJ1-1; 8 nucleotides align to TRBD1. This CDR3 has 15 amino acids. V dropped 5 bases and J dropped 0; count of bases not matched to a gene: 5. CDR3 region: CASSPGQGLNTEAFF. Here the CDR3 DNA reads TGTGCCAGCAGTCCAGGACAGGGCTTGAACACTGAAGCTTTCTTT.

This clonotype came up many times. The chain carries TRBV27 and TRBJ2-3, with TRBD2 matching 7 bases. This CDR3 has 15 amino acids. CDR1 and CDR2 from the germline V gene are MNHEY and SMNVEV (reference sequence). Losses at the gene ends were 0 bases for V and 6 bases for J; bases not matched to a gene: 6. The CDR3 loop reads CASSLSGGPLDTQYF. In nucleotides, the CDR3 is TGTGCCAGCAGTTTATCGGGAGGGCCGCTGGATACGCAGTATTTT.

This clonotype was detected once. The chain has TRBV6-2 or TRBV6-3 and TRBJ2-2, with TRBD1 matching over 9 bases. The CDR3 runs 14 residues. Germline loops: CDR1 MNHEY, CDR2 SVGEGT. Trimming at V came to 8 bases and at J to 7 bases, leaving 8 bases not matched to a gene. In DNA form, the CDR3 reads TGTGCCAGCGGAAACAGGGGGCTCGACGGGGAGCTGTTTTTT. The encoded protein is CASGNRGLDGELFF.

This rearrangement joins TRBV5-1 to TRBJ2-1; D ambiguous. CDR3 length: 16 amino acids. V lost 1 base and J lost 8, with 19 bases in between. The germline V gene encodes CDR1 SGHRS and CDR2 YFSETQ. The CDR3 DNA reads TGCGCCAGCAGCTTGATGTCCGAATACCGCCTAGATGAGCAGTTCTTC. Translating it yields CASSLMSEYRLDEQFF.

This clonotype turned up a few times. The rearrangement links TRBV2 to TRBJ2-5, with TRBD2 identical over 7 bases. The CDR3 is 13 amino acids. V shed 11 bases and J 4 bases; nucleotides not matched to a gene: 10. Germline CDR1 and CDR2: SNHLY and FYNNEI. CDR3 loop: CAGGLEVGETQYF. The CDR3 region has the DNA TGTGCCGGAGGACTAGAGGTGGGAGAGACCCAGTACTTC.

This clonotype was seen a handful of times. The V and J genes are TRBV7-9 and TRBJ2-3; tentatively, D is TRBD1 or TRBD2 (6 bases each). Trimming shortened V by 5 bases and J by 2 bases, and 17 bases separated the two germline ends. CDR3 length: 16 residues. Germline assignment: CDR1 SEHNR and CDR2 FQNEAQ (reference sequence). This CDR3 is CASSPGGGPVTDTQYF. CDR3 sequence (DNA): TGTGCCAGCAGCCCTGGAGGGGGTCCGGTCACAGATACGCAGTATTTT. The variable domain in full, with the rest retrieved from reference TRBV7-9 and TRBJ2-3, is DTGVSQNPRHKITKRGQNVTFRCDPISEHNRLYWYRQTLGQGPEFLTYFQNEAQLEKSRLLSDRFSAERPKGSFSTLEIQRTEQGDSAMYLCASSPGGGPVTDTQYFGPGTRLTVL.

The gene calls are TRBV6-2 or TRBV6-3 and TRBJ2-5; D gene uncertain. The CDR3 is made up of 14 amino acids. Germline CDR1 reads MNHEY; CDR2 reads SVGEGT. V was trimmed by 0 bases and J by 13 bases, leaving 18 bases between them. CDR3 coding DNA: TGTGCCAGCAGTTACTCGGGCTACTCCCCTAACTTGTACTTC. Protein: CASSYSGYSPNLYF.

This clonotype has more than one count but fewer than ten. The chain carries TRBV5-6 and TRBJ2-7; 7 positions agree with TRBD2. V was clipped by 5 bases and J by 3 bases; unmatched bases: 5. This CDR3 region has 13 residues. CDR1 is SGHDT and CDR2 is YYEEEE in the germline V gene. This CDR3 reads CASRGRGNYEQYF. CDR3 nucleotides: TGTGCCAGCAGAGGGAGGGGAAACTACGAGCAGTACTTC.

CDR3 residues: CASNHQGQANTGELFF. The CDR3 DNA reads TGTGCCAGCAATCATCAGGGCCAAGCGAACACCGGGGAGCTGTTTTTT. This chain links TRBV7-2 with TRBJ2-2; weak D call: TRBD1 (5 bases). CDR1 is SGHTA, CDR2 FQGNSA, per germline. Trimming removed 7 bases at V and 0 bases at J, with 15 bases between. This CDR3 has 16 amino acids.

The chain links TRBV27 to TRBJ2-7; 10 bases fit TRBD2. CDR3 length: 15 amino acids. Unmatched junction bases numbered 4, after V lost 3 bases and J lost 2 bases. Germline V CDR1 and CDR2: MNHEY, SMNVEV (reference sequence). This CDR3 reads CASSFTSGTTYEQYF. In nucleotides, the CDR3 is TGTGCCAGCAGTTTCACTAGCGGGACTACCTACGAGCAGTACTTC.

The CDR3 sequence is CSARAPSLPNQPQHF. For the CDR3, the DNA is TGCAGTGCAAGGGCACCGTCATTACCCAATCAGCCCCAGCATTTT. V is TRBV20-1 and J is TRBJ1-5; no firm D call. Trimming stripped 6 bases from V and 3 bases from J, with 18 bases between. This CDR3 comprises 15 residues. Per germline, CDR1 DFQATT and CDR2 SNEGSKA (reference sequence).